This TCR beta chain comes out of a study of blood T cell repertoires in COVID-19. The CDR3 runs to 14 residues. V lost 0 bases, J lost 7 bases, and 10 bases lay in between. CDR1 is LGHDT and CDR2 is YNNKEL in the germline V gene (reference sequence). Data came from immunoSEQ multiplex PCR; TCRdb stores just in-frame clones and leaves some out. The repertoire holds 140,000 or so clones, about 90% seen once, with roughly 10% in the top ten. The chain recombines TRBV3-1 (or the pseudogene TRBV3-2) with TRBJ2-1; D uncertain. The sample taken for sequencing was PBMCs or T cells enriched from blood (not recorded which). The receptor comes from a man in his sixties who had recovered from COVID-19. CDR3 in amino acids: CASSQDQFRNEQFF. CDR3 bases: TGTGCCAGCAGCCAAGACCAATTTCGGAATGAGCAGTTCTTC.